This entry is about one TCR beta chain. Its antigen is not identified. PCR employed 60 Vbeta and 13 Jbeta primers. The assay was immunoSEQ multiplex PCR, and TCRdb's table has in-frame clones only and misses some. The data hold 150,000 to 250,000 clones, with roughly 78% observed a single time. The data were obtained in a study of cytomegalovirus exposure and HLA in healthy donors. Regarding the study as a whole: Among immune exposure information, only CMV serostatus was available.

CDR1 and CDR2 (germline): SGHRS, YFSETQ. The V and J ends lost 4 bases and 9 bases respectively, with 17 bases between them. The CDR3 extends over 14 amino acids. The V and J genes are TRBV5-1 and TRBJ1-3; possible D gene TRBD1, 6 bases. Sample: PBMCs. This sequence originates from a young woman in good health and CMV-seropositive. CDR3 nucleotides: TGCGCCAGCAGCCGAAAAGGGATAGGGGGCACCATATATTTT. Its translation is CASSRKGIGGTIYF.